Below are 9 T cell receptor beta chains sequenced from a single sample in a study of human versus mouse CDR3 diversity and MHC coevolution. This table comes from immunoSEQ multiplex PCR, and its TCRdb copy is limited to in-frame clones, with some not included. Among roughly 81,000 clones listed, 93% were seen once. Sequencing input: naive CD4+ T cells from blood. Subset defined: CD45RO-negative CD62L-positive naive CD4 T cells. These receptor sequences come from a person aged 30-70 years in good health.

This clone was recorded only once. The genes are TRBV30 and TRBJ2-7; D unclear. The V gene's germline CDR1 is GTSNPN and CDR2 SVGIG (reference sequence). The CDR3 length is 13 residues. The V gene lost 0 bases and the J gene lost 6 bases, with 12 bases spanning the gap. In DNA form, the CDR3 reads TGTGCCTGGAGTGTACGGCCGGCGGCCGAGCAGTACTTC. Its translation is CAWSVRPAAEQYF.

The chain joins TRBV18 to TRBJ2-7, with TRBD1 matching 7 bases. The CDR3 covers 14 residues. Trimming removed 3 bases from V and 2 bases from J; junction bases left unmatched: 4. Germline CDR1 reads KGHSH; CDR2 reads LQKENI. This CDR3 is CASSPRQGPYEQYF. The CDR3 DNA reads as TGTGCCAGCTCACCCCGACAGGGCCCCTACGAGCAGTACTTC.

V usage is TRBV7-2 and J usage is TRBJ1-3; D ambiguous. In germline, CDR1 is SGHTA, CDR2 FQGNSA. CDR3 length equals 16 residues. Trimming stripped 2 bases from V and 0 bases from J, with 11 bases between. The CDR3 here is CASSLRERNSGNTIYF. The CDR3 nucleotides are TGTGCCAGCAGCTTACGTGAGAGGAACTCTGGAAACACCATATATTTT.

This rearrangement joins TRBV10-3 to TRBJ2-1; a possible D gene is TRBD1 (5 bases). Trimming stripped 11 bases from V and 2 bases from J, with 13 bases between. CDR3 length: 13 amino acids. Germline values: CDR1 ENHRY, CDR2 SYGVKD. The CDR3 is CASWTDTYNEQFF. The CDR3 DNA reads TGTGCCTCCTGGACGGACACCTACAATGAGCAGTTCTTC.

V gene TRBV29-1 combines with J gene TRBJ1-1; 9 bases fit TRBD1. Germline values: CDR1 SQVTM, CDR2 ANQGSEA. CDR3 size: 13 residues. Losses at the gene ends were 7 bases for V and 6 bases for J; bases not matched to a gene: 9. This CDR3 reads CSAGQGPYAEAFF. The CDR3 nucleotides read TGCAGCGCAGGACAGGGGCCGTACGCTGAAGCTTTCTTT.

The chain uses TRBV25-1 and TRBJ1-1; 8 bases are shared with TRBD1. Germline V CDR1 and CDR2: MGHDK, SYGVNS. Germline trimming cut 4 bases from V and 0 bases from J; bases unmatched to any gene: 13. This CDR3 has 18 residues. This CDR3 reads CASSVFQGAGSVNTEAFF. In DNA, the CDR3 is TGTGCCAGCAGTGTATTCCAGGGGGCGGGGTCGGTGAACACTGAAGCTTTCTTT.

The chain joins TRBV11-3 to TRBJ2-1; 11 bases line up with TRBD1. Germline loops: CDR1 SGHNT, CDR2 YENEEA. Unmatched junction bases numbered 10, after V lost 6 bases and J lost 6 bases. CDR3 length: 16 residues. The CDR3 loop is CASSPGTGGALNEQFF. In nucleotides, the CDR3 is TGTGCCAGCAGTCCCGGGACAGGGGGTGCTCTCAATGAGCAGTTCTTC. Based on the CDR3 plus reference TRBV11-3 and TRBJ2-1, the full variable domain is EAGVVQSPRYKIIEKKQPVAFWCNPISGHNTLYWYLQNLGQGPELLIRYENEEAVDDSQLPKDRFSAERLKGVDSTLKIQPAELGDSAVYLCASSPGTGGALNEQFFGPGTRLTVL.

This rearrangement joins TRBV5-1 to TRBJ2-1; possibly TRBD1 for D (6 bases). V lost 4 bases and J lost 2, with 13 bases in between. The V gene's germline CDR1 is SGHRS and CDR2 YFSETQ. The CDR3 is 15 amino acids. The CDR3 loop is CASSLPTGPYNEQFF. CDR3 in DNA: TGCGCCAGCAGCCTCCCAACAGGGCCCTACAATGAGCAGTTCTTC.

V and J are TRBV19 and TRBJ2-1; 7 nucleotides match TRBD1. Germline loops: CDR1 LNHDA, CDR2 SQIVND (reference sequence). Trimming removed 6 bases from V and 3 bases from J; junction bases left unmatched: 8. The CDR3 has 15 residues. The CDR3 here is CASSPDRSHYNEQFF. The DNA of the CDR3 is TGTGCCAGTAGCCCGGACAGGTCCCACTACAATGAGCAGTTCTTC.